This entry concerns a single T cell receptor beta chain. Its target is unknown. This specimen comes from a study of identical twins. The study, taken as a whole, reports: The presence of invariant MAIT and iNKT cells could partly confound analyses of zero-insertion sequences. Out-of-frame alpha sequences common to twins exhibited a surplus of low generation probability.

Germline assignment: CDR1 SGHDN and CDR2 FVKESK. Trimming removed 4 bases from V and 7 bases from J; junction bases left unmatched: 10. This CDR3 contains 16 residues. Template switching, a step in the protocol, added a universal primer site, and cDNA carried unique molecular identifiers. TCRdb redid the calling of the 5' RACE reads with MiXCR, one entry per CDR3 protein. The table has around 340,000 distinct CDR3 sequences, approximately 8.7% seen once. V usage is TRBV14 and J usage is TRBJ1-6; 7 bases line up with TRBD1. Material: naive T cells sorted from blood. The TCR sequence derives from a woman between 50 and 59 years old in good health. The CDR3 protein is CASSRGPGDSNSPLHF. CDR3 in DNA: TGTGCCAGCAGCCGAGGACCGGGGGACAGCAATTCACCCCTCCACTTT.